The 15 T cell receptor beta chains below come from one sample, sequenced in a study of blood T cell repertoires in COVID-19. TCRdb's table, derived via immunoSEQ multiplex PCR, lists solely in-frame clones and lacks some. The repertoire consists of 9,500 to 12,000 clones, with about 90% occurring once and the leading ten covering approximately 11%. The specimen sequenced was peripheral blood. These receptors were taken from a human donor in a cohort sampled during active COVID-19.

This clone was seen a handful of times. The chain carries TRBV7-8 and TRBJ2-7, with 7 bases fitting TRBD2. Germline V lookup: CDR1 SGHVS, CDR2 FQNEAQ. The J segment lost 7 bases and the V segment lost 1 base, leaving 10 bases of the junction unmatched. The CDR3 extends over 15 amino acids. The CDR3 nucleotides read TGTGCCAGCAGCTTAGTTCGGCCCCGCGGGGGAGAGCAGTACTTC. It codes for CASSLVRPRGGEQYF.

The chain recombines TRBV9 with TRBJ2-2; D perhaps matches TRBD1 (5 bases). V was trimmed by 0 bases and J by 5 bases, leaving 14 bases between them. CDR1 SGDLS and CDR2 YYNGEE come from the germline V gene. The length of the CDR3 is 16 residues. The CDR3 sequence is CASSVGVTAQTGELFF. As DNA, the CDR3 is TGTGCCAGCAGCGTAGGTGTGACAGCACAAACCGGGGAGCTGTTTTTT.

The J gene is TRBJ2-1, the V gene TRBV29-1; TRBD1 matches 9 bases. This CDR3 spans 13 amino acids. V trimming: 7 bases; J trimming: 1 base; junction bases outside the gene matches: 2. Germline V gives CDR1 SQVTM, CDR2 ANQGSEA. CDR3 DNA sequence: TGCAGCGCCGGACAGGGGTCCTACAATGAGCAGTTCTTC. This encodes CSAGQGSYNEQFF.

This chain links TRBV27 with TRBJ2-1; 8 bases are shared with TRBD2. Trimming at V came to 2 bases and at J to 2 bases, leaving 5 bases not matched to a gene. CDR1 is MNHEY, CDR2 SMNVEV, per germline (reference sequence). The CDR3 is 16 residues long. CDR3 loop: CASSLEGRGAYNEQFF. CDR3 nucleotide sequence: TGTGCCAGCAGTTTAGAGGGGCGGGGGGCCTACAATGAGCAGTTCTTC.

This chain connects TRBV7-3 to TRBJ2-5; D perhaps matches TRBD1 (5 bases). Looked up from germline, CDR1 is SGHTA and CDR2 is FQGTGA. The CDR3 consists of 13 residues. Trimming removed 3 bases from V and 9 bases from J, with 14 bases in between. The CDR3 loop reads CASSLRSEGAQYF. CDR3 DNA sequence: TGTGCCAGCAGCTTGAGGTCTGAAGGGGCCCAGTACTTC.

This chain connects TRBV5-5 to TRBJ2-7; no definite D call. Germline V gene sequence: CDR1 SGHKS, CDR2 YYEKEE (reference sequence). Trimming pared 0 bases from V and 2 bases from J, leaving 6 bases between. This CDR3 comprises 13 residues. The CDR3 loop reads CASSLGPTYEQYF. The CDR3 nucleotides are TGTGCCAGCAGCTTGGGGCCCACCTACGAGCAGTACTTC.

The chain has TRBV6-5 and TRBJ1-1, with TRBD1 matching 7 bases. The CDR3 is 14 amino acids. Germline values: CDR1 MNHEY, CDR2 SVGAGI. Germline trimming cut 11 bases from V and 1 base from J; bases unmatched to any gene: 10. CDR3 nucleotides: TGTGCCGCAGGACACAGGGGCCCGAACACTGAAGCTTTCTTT. Protein product: CAAGHRGPNTEAFF.

The chain uses TRBV29-1 and TRBJ1-2; D perhaps matches TRBD1 (5 bases). The CDR3 extends over 15 amino acids. The germline V and J ends were trimmed by 3 bases and 0 bases, with 14 bases remaining between them. The germline V gene encodes CDR1 SQVTM and CDR2 ANQGSEA. The CDR3 region is CSVDRVGSSNYGYTF. The CDR3 nucleotides are TGCAGCGTTGACAGGGTCGGTAGCTCTAACTATGGCTACACCTTC.

The J gene is TRBJ1-2, the V gene TRBV2; D gene unclear. The V gene lost 6 bases and the J gene lost 3 bases, with 17 bases spanning the gap. This CDR3 is 15 amino acids long. The germline gives CDR1 SNHLY, CDR2 FYNNEI. CDR3 residues: CASRYPGPRDYGYTF. The CDR3 DNA is TGTGCCAGCAGGTATCCGGGTCCGAGAGACTATGGCTACACCTTC.

V gene TRBV5-4 combines with J gene TRBJ2-3; possible D gene TRBD2, 5 bases. This CDR3 has 17 amino acids. The germline gives CDR1 SGHNT, CDR2 YYREEE (reference sequence). Trimming took 0 bases from V and 0 from J, leaving 14 bases between them. DNA for the CDR3: TGTGCCAGCAGCTTGGGACGCGGGTCGATCAGCACAGATACGCAGTATTTT. It codes for CASSLGRGSISTDTQYF.

This chain joins TRBV11-2 and TRBJ2-3; 13 nucleotides align to TRBD2. Germline V gives CDR1 SGHAT, CDR2 FQNNGV. The J segment lost 8 bases and the V segment lost 4 bases, leaving 6 bases of the junction unmatched. This CDR3 is 15 amino acids long. The CDR3 DNA sequence: TGTGCCAGCAGCTCGACTAGGACTAGCGGGGGTACGCAGTATTTT. Protein: CASSSTRTSGGTQYF. Variable domain in full (rest from reference TRBV11-2 and TRBJ2-3): EAGVAQSPRYKIIEKRQSVAFWCNPISGHATLYWYQQILGQGPKLLIQFQNNGVVDDSQLPKDRFSAERLKGVDSTLKIQPAKLEDSAVYLCASSSTRTSGGTQYFGPGTRLTVL.

The rearrangement links TRBV10-3 to TRBJ1-6; D gene unclear. The ends were cut back, 10 bases at V and 10 bases at J, with 17 bases in the middle. Germline lookup yields CDR1 ENHRY and CDR2 SYGVKD. The CDR3 consists of 13 residues. The CDR3 DNA follows: TGTGCCACCCAAAGGGAGGGAGGGTCACCCCTCCACTTT. This translates into CATQREGGSPLHF.

The chain links TRBV6-5 to TRBJ2-5, with TRBD2 matching 7 bases. The junction had 4 bases not matched to a gene; V was cut back by 6 bases and J by 0 bases. This CDR3 has 14 residues. The germline gives CDR1 MNHEY, CDR2 SVGAGI. CDR3 protein: CASRTGTNQETQYF. CDR3 DNA: TGTGCCAGCAGGACCGGGACTAACCAAGAGACCCAGTACTTC.

This clone was observed a few times. The J gene is TRBJ1-2, the V gene TRBV7-9, with D maybe TRBD1 (5 bases). Trimming left V 1 base short and J 4 bases short, with 13 bases between. CDR1 and CDR2 from the germline V gene are SEHNR and FQNEAQ (reference sequence). This CDR3 spans 15 amino acids. This chain's CDR3 is CASSLGGGDSYGYTF. CDR3 sequence (DNA): TGTGCCAGCAGCTTAGGCGGAGGGGATAGCTATGGCTACACCTTC.

The chain employs TRBV19 and TRBJ1-1; 10 bases are shared with TRBD1. The junction had 6 bases not matched to a gene; V was cut back by 4 bases and J by 4 bases. Germline values: CDR1 LNHDA, CDR2 SQIVND (reference sequence). This CDR3 spans 15 amino acids. CDR3 region: CASSTGTGASTEAFF. CDR3 nucleotide sequence: TGTGCCAGTAGTACCGGGACAGGGGCTAGCACTGAAGCTTTCTTT.